The source of this TCR beta chain is a study of OX40 agonist ivuxolimab in advanced cancers. V lost 4 bases to trimming and J lost 3 bases, with 10 bases between them. This CDR3 is built from 13 residues. Germline lookup yields CDR1 KGHSH and CDR2 LQKENI. Overall study findings and caveats: By week 6 at 0.1 to 3.0 mg/kg, blood CD4+ and CD8+ T cells had expanded clonally. Expanded clones tended on average to be more numerous among CD8+ T cells than CD4+.

As concerns this clone: Its antigen is unidentified.

Data came from immunoSEQ multiplex PCR; TCRdb stores just in-frame clones and leaves some out. The sample lists about 29,000 clones; approximately 91% were seen once. V is TRBV18 and J is TRBJ2-7, with TRBD1 as a possible D gene (6 bases). The receptor was derived from an adult with an advanced solid tumor such as melanoma, head and neck, liver or kidney cancer. Sequenced here: CD4+ or CD8+ T cells sorted from blood, sampled in a trial of the OX40 agonist ivuxolimab. The CDR3 reads CASSQDRLYEQYF. CDR3 bases: TGTGCCAGCTCACAGGACAGACTCTACGAGCAGTACTTC.